This T cell receptor beta chain came from a study of persistence of HIV-infected CD4 T cells. Study details: The sample holds CD4+ T cells responsive to CMV or HIV-1 Gag.

Sequencing used immunoSEQ version 4 in survey mode. Sequencing used immunoSEQ multiplex PCR; TCRdb keeps in-frame clones, though not all of them. Of 64,000 or so clones detected, 70% to 75% appear once; the ten largest clones hold around 1.7%. Regarding this clone: Its cognate antigen is unknown.

The stimulus was an HIV-1 Gag 15-mer peptide pool, about 1 ug/peptide/mL. Sorted nonresponding memory CD4+ T cells were CD40L-negative, CD69-negative, CD45RO-high. CD8+ T cells were removed from PBMCs prior to stimulation. The sample was CD4+ T cells sorted from PBMCs after roughly 19-hour stimulation, taken from a patient who received antiretroviral therapy. This clonotype was sampled from an adult man with HIV who was CMV-seropositive.

CDR3 amino acids: CASSSWRGSSGNTIYF. CDR3 DNA sequence: TGTGCCAGCAGTTCCTGGCGGGGGTCGTCTGGAAACACCATATATTTT. This chain links TRBV28 with TRBJ1-3; a weak D match, TRBD1 (5 bases). V was trimmed by 4 bases and J by 1 base, leaving 14 bases between them. This CDR3 has 16 residues. Germline lookup yields CDR1 MDHEN and CDR2 SYDVKM.